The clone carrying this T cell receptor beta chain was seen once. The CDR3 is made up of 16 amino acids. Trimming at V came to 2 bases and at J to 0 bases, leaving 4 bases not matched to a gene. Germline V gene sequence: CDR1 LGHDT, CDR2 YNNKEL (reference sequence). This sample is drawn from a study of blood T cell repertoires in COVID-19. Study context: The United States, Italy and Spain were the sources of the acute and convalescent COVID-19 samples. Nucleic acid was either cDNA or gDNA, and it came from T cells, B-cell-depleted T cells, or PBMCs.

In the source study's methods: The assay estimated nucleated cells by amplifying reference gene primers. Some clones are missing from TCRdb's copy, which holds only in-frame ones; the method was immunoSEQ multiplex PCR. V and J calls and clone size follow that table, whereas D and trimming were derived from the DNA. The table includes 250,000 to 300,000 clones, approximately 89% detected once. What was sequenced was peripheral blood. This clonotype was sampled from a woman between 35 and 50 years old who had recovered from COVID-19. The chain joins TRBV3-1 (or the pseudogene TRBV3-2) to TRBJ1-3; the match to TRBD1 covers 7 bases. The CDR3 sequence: CASSQLQGFSGNTIYF. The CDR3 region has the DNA TGTGCCAGCAGCCAACTACAGGGGTTCTCTGGAAACACCATATATTTT.